Included here is one T cell receptor beta chain sequence, with context. The antigen it binds to is not known. Qualities for individual bases were not recorded, and no much larger clone is one base off. The sample belongs to a study of T cell responses to AZD1222 COVID-19 vaccine (dated by TCRdb to 2020 to 2023). Regarding the study in general: AZD1222 recipients whose second dose came at about 4 weeks and those whose second dose came at about 12 weeks were combined into one group, since spike-specific TCR depth and breadth did not differ between the two schedules. TCR sequencing was performed for fewer than 250 trial participants, of whom around 210 were given two doses of AZD1222 and some 26 were given two doses of MenACWY control vaccine. Trial participants were enrolled by age into subgroups of 18-55, 56-69 and 70-plus years, and around 150, 29 and 61 TCR-sequenced participants, respectively, were included in these subgroups.

The CDR3 regions of human TCRbeta chains were subjected to immunosequencing. As for how the authors treated the data: TCRs in the repertoires were matched against a reference library of SARS-CoV-2-specific TCRs that had been generated with the MIRA antigen-specificity platform. Breadth was defined as the fraction of unique TCRs that were SARS-CoV-2-associated. Depth was defined as the fraction of total T cells that were SARS-CoV-2-associated. Using the MIRA data, each spike-specific TCR was mapped to the spike region that the TCR reacts to and placed in a CD4 or CD8 class. Log10-transformed breadth and depth values were compared by one-way ANOVA with Sidak's multiple comparisons tests. In TCRdb, the immuneACCESS table is reduced to in-frame sequences with V and J assigned. These tables do not hold every clone; where another copy was compared, an unresolved V gene accounts for under half, and the others remain unexplained. Clonal size and the V and J genes are those of that table, whereas D and trimming came from the DNA. This sample is represented by over 100,000 clones; roughly nine tenths of them were singletons. About 3.1% of the sample comes from the top ten.

Per the publication, the time point label means: baseline before first vaccination. The vaccinee samples were drawn from two UK trials, COV001 and COV002, one of which was a single-blind randomized controlled phase 2/3 trial testing AZD1222 (ChAdOx1 nCoV-19) in healthy adults. For TCRbeta chain sequencing, PBMC samples from trial participants were taken at day 0 and at day 28 after the second dose. CDR1 and CDR2, looked up from the germline V gene, are ENHRY and SYGVKD. Reading from cysteine to phenylalanine, the CDR3 counts 13 amino acids. Only the CDR3 DNA stays, 39 bases, in frame from base 1. A distance of 15 bases separates the germline ends of V and J, which lose 10 bases and 3 bases respectively. The research as a whole found: Conclusions about previously exposed vaccinees are limited, since just 5 to 7 AZD1222 recipients were seropositive for SARS-CoV-2 at baseline. The 56-69-year group was small, and its depth increase did not reach significance, likely because of low power. Because no day 14 peak-response samples were available, the repertoires could be characterized only after the peak T cell response. After two AZD1222 doses, both the breadth and the depth of spike-specific TCRs were significantly higher than at day 0 and than in MenACWY recipients. Epitopes outside the regions mutated in the B.1.351 and B.1.1.7 variants were reportedly recognized by nearly half of the unique spike-specific TCRs. Participants were mostly white British and included more females than males, and it was suggested by the authors that clonal diversity may have been underestimated. Vaccine-associated CD4 TCRs spanned the whole spike protein, with dominant responses in regions 160-218 and 743-854.

The sequence is built from TRBV10-3 and TRBJ1-1, with the D gene uncertain. Source: peripheral blood, taken on day 0 of AZD1222 vaccination. The TCR sequence derives from an adult in good health. The CDR3 is CASHSEADTEAFF. The DNA sequence is as follows: TGTGCCAGCCATTCGGAGGCGGACACTGAAGCTTTCTTT.